The 8 T cell receptor beta chains given below trace back to one sample, sequenced in a study of T cell changes during pregnancy in multiple sclerosis. Data came from immunoSEQ multiplex PCR; TCRdb stores just in-frame clones and leaves some out. The sample contains 90,000 or so clones, roughly 90% of which appear only once. The sample in question was peripheral blood, obtained in the first trimester of pregnancy. The receptors here all came from a female donor in good health, enrolled as a control in a pregnancy study.

The chain joins TRBV6-5 to TRBJ1-1; 8 positions agree with TRBD1. V lost 5 bases to trimming and J lost 4 bases; unmatched junction nucleotides: 6. Germline assignment: CDR1 MNHEY and CDR2 SVGAGI. The CDR3 sequence is 14 residues long. The CDR3 DNA reads as TGTGCCAGCAGTGACAGGGGCGGTCGCACTGAAGCTTTCTTT. This encodes CASSDRGGRTEAFF.

The chain recombines TRBV6-5 with TRBJ1-1; D gene uncertain. The CDR3 spans 12 residues. The germline V gene has CDR1 MNHEY and CDR2 SVGAGI. Trimming pared 0 bases from V and 5 bases from J, leaving 4 bases between. For the CDR3, the DNA is TGTGCCAGCAGTTACTCGAGGACTGAAGCTTTCTTT. This sequence encodes CASSYSRTEAFF.

The chain employs TRBV20-1 and TRBJ1-1; D not resolved. Between the trimmed V and J ends, which lost 5 bases and 3 bases, there was a span of 7 bases. Germline values: CDR1 DFQATT, CDR2 SNEGSKA (reference sequence). The CDR3 consists of 11 residues. The CDR3 region is CSAQDYTEAFF. In DNA, the CDR3 is TGCAGTGCTCAGGACTACACTGAAGCTTTCTTT.

The chain couples TRBV28 to TRBJ2-7; D gene uncertain. The V end was cut by 7 bases, the J end by 3 bases, with 10 bases between. The CDR3 extends over 12 amino acids. Germline lookup yields CDR1 MDHEN and CDR2 SYDVKM. For the CDR3, the DNA is TGTGCCAGCACAGCGCAGAACTACGAGCAGTACTTC. Protein sequence: CASTAQNYEQYF.

This clone was detected once. J is TRBJ2-7 and V is TRBV10-3; 7 nucleotides align to TRBD1. This CDR3 is 14 amino acids long. The V gene's germline CDR1 is ENHRY and CDR2 SYGVKD. V trimming: 6 bases; J trimming: 3 bases; junction bases outside the gene matches: 8. DNA for the CDR3: TGTGCCATCAGGCCGGGACAGACAGACTACGAGCAGTACTTC. Protein sequence: CAIRPGQTDYEQYF.

V usage is TRBV4-1 and J usage is TRBJ2-2; 8 positions match TRBD2. The germline gives CDR1 MGHRA, CDR2 YSYEKL. V shed 3 bases, J shed 3 bases, and the junction held 12 bases outside the gene matches. The CDR3 is 18 residues long. Here the CDR3 reads CASSHIGKASGHTGELFF. In DNA, the CDR3 is TGCGCCAGCAGCCACATAGGCAAGGCTAGCGGGCACACCGGGGAGCTGTTTTTT.

This clone was detected only a few times. The V call is TRBV7-2, the J call TRBJ2-1; TRBD2 matches 9 bases. Germline lookup yields CDR1 SGHTA and CDR2 FQGNSA. Trimming at V came to 1 base and at J to 9 bases, leaving 16 bases not matched to a gene. There are 18 residues in the CDR3. The DNA for the CDR3 is TGTGCCAGCAGCTTAGTGGCGGGGGGGCCTTTAGAGTCGGCTGAGCAGTTCTTC. Translated: CASSLVAGGPLESAEQFF.

The chain links TRBV30 to TRBJ1-1; tentative D call: TRBD1 (5 bases). The CDR3 is 13 amino acids. Germline V lookup: CDR1 GTSNPN, CDR2 SVGIG (reference sequence). V was shortened by 0 bases and J by 7 bases, with 12 bases between the two germline ends. The CDR3 nucleotides read TGTGCCTGGAGTGTCGGAACTCAGGGTGAAGCTTTCTTT. This encodes CAWSVGTQGEAFF.